The rows below give T cell receptor beta chains drawn from one sample of a study of blood T cell repertoires in COVID-19. The assay was immunoSEQ multiplex PCR, and TCRdb's table has in-frame clones only and misses some. The data show 90,000 to 140,000 clones, approximately 82% seen once. Sequenced input: peripheral blood. These receptor sequences come from a woman aged 80 or over with acute or convalescent COVID-19. Each CDR3 is given with its conserved first and last residue. D genes are given only for firm matches. Size is stated for part of the rows, as once, few or many counts, or as a class when the clone is expanded.

v_call	clone_size	cdr3_length	j_call	d_call	cdr3_aa	cdr3_nt
TRBV10-3	few	21	TRBJ2-1	NA	CAISESSRSGQFLRNFDEQFF	TGTGCCATCAGTGAGTCGAGTCGGTCAGGCCAGTTTTTACGGAATTTCGATGAGCAGTTCTTC
TRBV28	NA	15	TRBJ2-7	TRBD2	CASSLVPAGGYEQYF	TGTGCCAGCAGTCTCGTCCCAGCGGGAGGGTACGAGCAGTACTTC
TRBV7-9	NA	16	TRBJ2-2	TRBD2	CASSSPAGGNTGELFF	TGTGCCAGCAGCTCTCCAGCGGGAGGGAACACCGGGGAGCTGTTTTTT
TRBV24-1	NA	14	TRBJ2-3	NA	CATSRTDSIDTQYF	TGTGCCACCAGTCGGACAGATTCCATAGATACGCAGTATTTT
TRBV10-2	many	14	TRBJ1-1	TRBD1	CASRDYRGATEAFF	TGCGCCAGCAGAGATTACAGGGGGGCGACTGAAGCTTTCTTT
TRBV4-1	NA	17	TRBJ2-1	NA	CASSQDSWAISYNEQFF	TGCGCCAGCAGCCAAGATTCGTGGGCCATCTCCTACAATGAGCAGTTCTTC
TRBV2	NA	13	TRBJ1-1	NA	CASSLNRDTEAFF	TGTGCCAGCAGCCTAAACAGGGACACTGAAGCTTTCTTT
TRBV19	NA	15	TRBJ2-1	TRBD1	CASSAPGQGDNEQFF	TGTGCCAGTAGTGCCCCGGGACAGGGGGACAATGAGCAGTTCTTC
TRBV11-2	few	15	TRBJ2-1	TRBD2	CASSLGRASYNEQFF	TGTGCCAGCAGCCTCGGGAGGGCCTCCTACAATGAGCAGTTCTTC
TRBV5-8	NA	15	TRBJ2-7	TRBD1	CASTLQGISSYEQYF	TGTGCCAGCACCCTACAGGGGATTAGCTCCTACGAGCAGTACTTC
TRBV21-1	NA	18	TRBJ2-5	NA	CASSKGSAGGPGQETQYF	TGTGCCAGCAGCAAAGGGTCCGCGGGAGGGCCAGGCCAAGAGACCCAGTACTTC
TRBV28	NA	14	TRBJ2-2	TRBD1	CASLDRGNTGELFF	TGTGCCAGCCTGGACAGGGGAAACACCGGGGAGCTGTTTTTT
TRBV19	NA	14	TRBJ2-1	TRBD2	CASSILSGSNEQFF	TGTGCCAGTAGTATACTAAGCGGGAGCAATGAGCAGTTCTTC
TRBV5-4	NA	15	TRBJ1-2	TRBD1	CASSFKGARGYGYTF	TGTGCCAGCAGCTTCAAGGGGGCGCGAGGCTATGGCTACACCTTC
TRBV5-6	NA	18	TRBJ2-2	TRBD2	CASSGGTSGRSNTGELFF	TGTGCCAGCAGCGGCGGGACTAGCGGGAGATCGAACACCGGGGAGCTGTTTTTT
TRBV12-5	few	16	TRBJ2-2	TRBD2	CASGAGTSGVTGELFF	TGTGCTAGTGGGGCCGGGACTAGCGGGGTCACCGGGGAGCTGTTTTTT
TRBV6-1	once	15	TRBJ2-5	TRBD2	CASSDTAGGKRTQYF	TGTGCCAGCAGTGATACGGCGGGAGGGAAGAGAACCCAGTACTTC
TRBV7-9	NA	15	TRBJ2-5	NA	CASSPDFRRGETQYF	TGTGCCAGCAGCCCGGACTTCCGCCGTGGGGAGACCCAGTACTTC
TRBV6-1	once	16	TRBJ1-3	NA	CASSESPGASGNTIYF	TGTGCCAGCAGTGAAAGCCCAGGGGCTTCTGGAAACACCATATATTTT
TRBV29-1	NA	13	TRBJ1-2	NA	CSVGGGAYYGYTF	TGCAGCGTGGGTGGAGGGGCTTACTATGGCTACACCTTC
TRBV20-1	NA	13	TRBJ1-2	TRBD1	CSAIDRANYGYTF	TGCAGTGCTATTGACAGGGCTAACTATGGCTACACCTTC
TRBV24-1	once	19	TRBJ2-3	TRBD2	CATSDPTRGAGGRTDTQYF	TGTGCCACCAGTGATCCCACCCGGGGAGCGGGAGGGCGCACAGATACGCAGTATTTT
TRBV5-4	NA	15	TRBJ1-2	TRBD1	CASSLFTGGDYGYTF	TGTGCCAGCAGCTTGTTTACAGGGGGCGACTATGGCTACACCTTC
TRBV7-9	NA	12	TRBJ1-1	NA	CASRPKIAEAFF	TGTGCCAGCAGACCTAAAATAGCTGAAGCTTTCTTT
TRBV19	NA	18	TRBJ2-1	TRBD2	CASSIPGGAGGGDNEQFF	TGTGCCAGTAGTATACCTGGGGGAGCGGGAGGTGGTGACAATGAGCAGTTCTTC
TRBV5-5	NA	15	TRBJ2-7	TRBD1	CASSLSSGTVYEQYF	TGTGCCAGCAGCTTGAGCTCCGGGACAGTCTACGAGCAGTACTTC
TRBV27	NA	15	TRBJ2-7	TRBD2	CASSSSSGRAYEQYF	TGTGCCAGCAGTTCCTCTAGCGGGAGGGCCTACGAGCAGTACTTC